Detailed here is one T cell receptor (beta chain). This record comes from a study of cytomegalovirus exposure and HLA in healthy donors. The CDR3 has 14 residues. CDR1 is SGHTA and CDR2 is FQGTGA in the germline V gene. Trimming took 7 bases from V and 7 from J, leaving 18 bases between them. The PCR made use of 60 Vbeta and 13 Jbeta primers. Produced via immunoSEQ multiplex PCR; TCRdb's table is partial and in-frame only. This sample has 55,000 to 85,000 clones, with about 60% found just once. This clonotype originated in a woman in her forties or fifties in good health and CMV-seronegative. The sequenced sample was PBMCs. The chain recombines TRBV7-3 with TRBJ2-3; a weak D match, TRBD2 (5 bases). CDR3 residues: CASNLRLRPNTQYF. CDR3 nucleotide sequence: TGTGCCAGCAACCTCCGACTACGCCCAAATACGCAGTATTTT.